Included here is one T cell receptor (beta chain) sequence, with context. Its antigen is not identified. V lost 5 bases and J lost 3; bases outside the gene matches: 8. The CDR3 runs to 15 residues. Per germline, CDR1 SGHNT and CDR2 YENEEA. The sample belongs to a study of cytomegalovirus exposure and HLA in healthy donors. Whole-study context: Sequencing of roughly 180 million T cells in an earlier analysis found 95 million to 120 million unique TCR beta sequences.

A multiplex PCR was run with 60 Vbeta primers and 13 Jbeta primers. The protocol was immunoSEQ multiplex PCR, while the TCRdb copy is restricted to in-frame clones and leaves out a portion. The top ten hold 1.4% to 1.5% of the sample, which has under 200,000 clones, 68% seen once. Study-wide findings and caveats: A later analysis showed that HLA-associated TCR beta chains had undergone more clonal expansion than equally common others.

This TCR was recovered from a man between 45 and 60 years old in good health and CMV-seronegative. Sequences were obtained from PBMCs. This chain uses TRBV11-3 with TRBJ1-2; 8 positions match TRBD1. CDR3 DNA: TGTGCCAGCAGCGTATTACAGGGGGGGGACTATGGCTACACCTTC. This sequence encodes CASSVLQGGDYGYTF.